A single sample is the source of the 26 T cell receptor beta chains below, sequenced in a study of response to subunit inactivated influenza vaccine. TCRdb called the RT-PCR reads again in MiXCR, with one record for every CDR3 protein. This table holds roughly 780,000 distinct CDR3 sequences, less than 20% found once. The sequences come from PBMCs from blood, collected around 5 days after vaccination. All receptors come from a man aged 50 to 60 who received an inactivated influenza vaccine.

This clonotype has ten or more counts. The rearrangement links TRBV7-9 to TRBJ1-2; no firm D call. The V gene lost 6 bases and the J gene lost 7 bases, with 12 bases spanning the gap. This CDR3 is 12 amino acids long. Germline CDR1 and CDR2: SEHNR and FQNEAQ (reference sequence). CDR3 loop: CASRLSSGGYTF. The CDR3 region has the DNA TGTGCCAGCAGGTTATCCTCCGGTGGCTACACCTTC. Full variable domain (rest looked up from reference TRBV7-9 and TRBJ1-2): DTGVSQNPRHKITKRGQNVTFRCDPISEHNRLYWYRQTLGQGPEFLTYFQNEAQLEKSRLLSDRFSAERPKGSFSTLEIQRTEQGDSAMYLCASRLSSGGYTFGSGTRLTVV.

V gene TRBV29-1 combines with J gene TRBJ1-2; weak D call: TRBD1 (5 bases). V was cut by 7 bases and J by 3 bases, with 12 bases left in between. Germline assignment: CDR1 SQVTM and CDR2 ANQGSEA. The CDR3 is 12 amino acids. CDR3 nucleotide sequence: TGCAGCGCTGCCCGGGACTACTATGGCTACACCTTC. This gives the protein CSAARDYYGYTF.

The chain is built from TRBV5-6 and TRBJ2-3; D is possibly TRBD1 or TRBD2 (5 bases each). Trimming took 3 bases from V and 2 from J, leaving 10 bases between them. Germline CDR1 reads SGHDT; CDR2 reads YYEEEE. The CDR3 is 14 residues long. In DNA, the CDR3 is TGTGCCAGCAGCTCGGGACGGATCACAGATACGCAGTATTTT. Translated, it gives CASSSGRITDTQYF.

This clonotype was counted a few times. V gene TRBV29-1 combines with J gene TRBJ2-7, with 12 bases that match TRBD2. Germline V CDR1 and CDR2: SQVTM, ANQGSEA. The trim removed 7 bases at V and 3 bases at J, leaving 10 bases unmatched. The CDR3 runs to 15 residues. The CDR3: CSATPLAGGSYEQYF. The CDR3 coding sequence is TGCAGCGCCACACCCCTAGCGGGAGGGAGCTACGAGCAGTACTTC.

The J gene is TRBJ2-1, the V gene TRBV6-2 or TRBV6-3, with no clear D. This CDR3 has 15 amino acids. Trimming shortened V by 7 bases and J by 0 bases, and 13 bases separated the two germline ends. Germline CDR1 is MNHEY and CDR2 is SVGEGT. The CDR3 DNA reads as TGTGCCAGCACCAACTTCCTGAGCTCCTACAATGAGCAGTTCTTC. Amino acid sequence: CASTNFLSSYNEQFF.

The CDR3 nucleotides are TGTGCCAGCAGCTTGACAGGGAACGGTGGCTACACCTTC. Protein: CASSLTGNGGYTF. The chain has TRBV7-2 and TRBJ1-2, with 7 bases fitting TRBD1. Looked up from germline, CDR1 is SGHTA and CDR2 is FQGNSA. The CDR3 has 13 amino acids. V lost 3 bases, J lost 7 bases, and 5 bases stayed unmatched.

The J gene is TRBJ2-7, the V gene TRBV5-1, with D perhaps TRBD2 (5 bases). Trimming removed 8 bases at V and 2 bases at J, with 14 bases between. The CDR3 is 13 amino acids. Germline V gene sequence: CDR1 SGHRS, CDR2 YFSETQ. The chain's CDR3 is CASKMVGAYEQYF. The DNA of the CDR3 is TGCGCCAGTAAAATGGTGGGAGCCTACGAGCAGTACTTC.

This clonotype was picked up a small number of times. This sequence joins TRBV9 and TRBJ2-1; no definite D call. Looked up from germline, CDR1 is SGDLS and CDR2 is YYNGEE. V was cut by 1 base and J by 6 bases, with 8 bases left in between. The CDR3 runs 13 residues. The CDR3, as DNA: TGTGCCAGCAGCGTATCGTCGGGCAATGAGCAGTTCTTC. As protein: CASSVSSGNEQFF.

This clonotype has just a few counts. This chain uses TRBV4-2 with TRBJ2-7; 7 bases fit TRBD2. Germline CDR1 reads LGHNA; CDR2 reads YNFKEQ. The CDR3 loop spans 15 amino acids. Trimming at V came to 1 base and at J to 2 bases, leaving 5 bases not matched to a gene. The DNA for the CDR3 is TGTGCCAGCAGCCAAGGGAAGGGAGGGACCTACGAGCAGTACTTC. Its protein product is CASSQGKGGTYEQYF.

The chain employs TRBV20-1 and TRBJ2-2, with a possible D match to TRBD2 (6 bases). The germline V gene has CDR1 DFQATT and CDR2 SNEGSKA (reference sequence). V shed 1 base and J shed 3 bases, with 12 bases lying between them. The CDR3 runs 15 residues. The CDR3 DNA sequence: TGCAGTGCTAGAGCCCCCGGGGGTTACACCGGGGAGCTGTTTTTT. It is translated as CSARAPGGYTGELFF.

This clonotype was picked up a small number of times. The chain uses TRBV6-2 or TRBV6-3 and TRBJ2-2, with D perhaps matching TRBD2 (7 bases). The V end was cut by 4 bases, the J end by 3 bases, with 15 bases between. Germline V CDR1 and CDR2: MNHEY, SVGEGT. This CDR3 has 16 amino acids. CDR3 DNA sequence: TGTGCCAGCAGTTTTGAGGGGGGGGACTACACCGGGGAGCTGTTTTTT. Its translation: CASSFEGGDYTGELFF.

This clonotype was detected only a few times. V gene TRBV20-1 combines with J gene TRBJ2-3; a weak D match, TRBD1 (7 bases). Per the germline V gene, CDR1 is DFQATT and CDR2 is SNEGSKA (reference sequence). This CDR3 spans 16 amino acids. V gave up 4 bases and J gave up 5 bases, with 22 bases separating them. In DNA form, the CDR3 reads TGCAGTGCTACGCTTAGAGGGGGCGGGACCGAAGATACGCAGTATTTT. Translation: CSATLRGGGTEDTQYF.

The rearrangement uses TRBV15 and TRBJ1-5; 7 positions agree with TRBD1. The CDR3 length is 16 residues. The germline gives CDR1 LNHNV, CDR2 YYDKDF (reference sequence). V was pared by 1 base and J by 7 bases, with 10 bases of the junction left unmatched. The CDR3 coding sequence is TGTGCCACCAGCAGAGGAGACAGGGCTGTAGAACAGCCCCAGCATTTT. This gives the protein CATSRGDRAVEQPQHF.

This clonotype was picked up a small number of times. The chain combines TRBV6-1 with TRBJ1-6; 8 nucleotides align to TRBD1. The CDR3 spans 15 residues. Germline V lookup: CDR1 MNHNS, CDR2 SASEGT. V shed 4 bases and J 4 bases; nucleotides not matched to a gene: 3. The CDR3 spells CASSGQGPYNSPLHF. CDR3 in DNA: TGTGCCAGCAGTGGACAGGGGCCTTATAATTCACCCCTCCACTTT.

This clonotype was observed a handful of times. The CDR3 sequence is CSASLPGRADTQYF. CDR3 DNA: TGCAGTGCTAGTCTCCCAGGGAGGGCAGATACGCAGTATTTT. The chain is built from TRBV20-1 and TRBJ2-3, with 7 bases identical to TRBD2. The CDR3 spans 14 residues. J lost 4 bases, V lost 3 bases, and 7 bases had no gene match. Germline V gives CDR1 DFQATT, CDR2 SNEGSKA (reference sequence).

The V gene is TRBV6-2 or TRBV6-3, the J gene TRBJ2-3, with 13 bases identical to TRBD2. There are 17 residues in the CDR3. The germline V gene encodes CDR1 MNHEY and CDR2 SVGEGT. With V trimmed by 4 bases and J by 2 bases, 6 bases remained unmatched. CDR3 sequence (DNA): TGTGCCAGCAGTTCTACGACTAGCGGGGGGCCCACAGATACGCAGTATTTT. Translating it yields CASSSTTSGGPTDTQYF.

The CDR3 loop is CASRARGTGSGEQYF. CDR3 bases: TGTGCCAGCAGGGCCCGGGGGACAGGGTCGGGAGAGCAGTACTTC. The chain joins TRBV28 to TRBJ2-7, with TRBD1 matching over 9 bases. CDR1 is MDHEN and CDR2 is SYDVKM in the germline V gene. Trimming took 6 bases from V and 7 from J; bases not matched to a gene: 13. The CDR3 length is 15 residues.

The chain joins TRBV14 to TRBJ2-7, with 9 bases lining up with TRBD1. Germline CDR1 SGHDN, CDR2 FVKESK. This CDR3 is 15 amino acids long. V lost 1 base to trimming and J lost 7 bases; unmatched junction nucleotides: 8. The DNA of the CDR3 is TGTGCCAGCAGCCAAGTGGGACAGGGAAATTGGGAGCAGTACTTC. Translating gives CASSQVGQGNWEQYF.

This clonotype has a count of ten or more. A read error may produce the germline difference seen at one junction end. The chain has TRBV15 and TRBJ2-7; perhaps TRBD1 as D (5 bases). The CDR3 consists of 11 residues. Germline CDR1 reads LNHNV; CDR2 reads YYDKDF (reference sequence). This CDR3 is CATGRVDEQYF. DNA of the CDR3: TGTGCCACCGGCAGGGTCGACGAGCAGTACTTC. The full variable domain, in which reference TRBV15 and TRBJ2-7 provide the parts outside the CDR3, is DAMVIQNPRYQVTQFGKPVTLSCSQTLNHNVMYWYQQKSSQAPKLLFHYYDKDFNNEADTPDNFQSRRPNTSFCFLDIRSPGLGDTAMYLCATGRVDEQYFGPGTRLTVT.

The chain joins TRBV7-2 to TRBJ2-7; TRBD2 agrees at 9 bases. The CDR3 has 15 amino acids. Trimming at V came to 1 base and at J to 7 bases, leaving 8 bases not matched to a gene. Germline V gene lookup returns CDR1 SGHTA and CDR2 FQGNSA. The chain's CDR3 is CASSLVGGSGSEQYF. The CDR3 bases are TGTGCCAGCAGCTTAGTTGGGGGTAGCGGGAGTGAGCAGTACTTC. The whole variable domain, filled in from reference TRBV7-2 and TRBJ2-7, reads GAGVSQSPSNKVTEKGKDVELRCDPISGHTALYWYRQSLGQGLEFLIYFQGNSAPDKSGLPSDRFSAERTGGSVSTLTIQRTQQEDSAVYLCASSLVGGSGSEQYFGPGTRLTVT.

A few counts support this clonotype. This chain joins TRBV24-1 and TRBJ2-2; TRBD1 might be the D (7 bases). With 3 bases removed from V and 8 bases from J, the gap between germline ends came to 18 bases. This CDR3 region has 16 residues. CDR1 is KGHDR, CDR2 SFDVKD, per germline. The CDR3 sequence is CATSDGPQGGDGELFF. In DNA form, the CDR3 reads TGTGCCACCAGTGATGGGCCTCAGGGGGGAGATGGGGAGCTGTTTTTT.

The V gene is TRBV10-3, the J gene TRBJ1-6; 7 bases match TRBD1. Germline trimming cut 8 bases from V and 6 bases from J; bases unmatched to any gene: 4. Germline V gene sequence: CDR1 ENHRY, CDR2 SYGVKD. The CDR3 sequence is 13 residues long. CDR3 DNA: TGTGCCATCGGACAGGTTCTTAATTCACCCCTCCACTTT. Translation gives CAIGQVLNSPLHF.

This clonotype was counted many times. The genes are TRBV6-5 and TRBJ2-1; TRBD1 agrees at 10 bases. Germline V gene lookup returns CDR1 MNHEY and CDR2 SVGAGI. Losses at the gene ends were 3 bases for V and 6 bases for J; bases not matched to a gene: 8. This CDR3 is 16 amino acids long. CDR3 loop: CASSYDRGLAGNEQFF. CDR3 nucleotide sequence: TGTGCCAGCAGTTATGACAGGGGGCTTGCTGGCAATGAGCAGTTCTTC.

This clonotype was detected many times. CDR3 bases: TGCAGCGTTGGAAGGGGGCTTAAAGAGACCCAGTACTTC. As protein: CSVGRGLKETQYF. This chain links TRBV29-1 with TRBJ2-5; 7 nucleotides line up with TRBD1. V shed 4 bases, J shed 3 bases, and the junction held 5 bases outside the gene matches. CDR3 size: 13 residues. Germline-derived CDR1 and CDR2 are SQVTM and ANQGSEA.

This clonotype was recorded many times. V and J are TRBV7-8 and TRBJ1-4, with unresolved D. The CDR3 contains 13 residues. Germline CDR1 reads SGHVS; CDR2 reads FQNEAQ. Trimming took 10 bases from V and 0 from J, leaving 9 bases between them. This CDR3 reads CATSGATNEKLFF. The CDR3 region has the DNA TGTGCCACCTCGGGTGCAACTAATGAAAAACTGTTTTTT.

This sequence joins TRBV7-8 and TRBJ1-1, with D perhaps TRBD1 (6 bases). Germline CDR1 SGHVS, CDR2 FQNEAQ. There are 14 residues in the CDR3. Deletions cut 1 base from V and 9 bases from J, with 15 bases between. In DNA form, the CDR3 reads TGTGCCAGCAGCTTAGTCGGGGGCGATGGCAAAGCTTTCTTT. This gives the protein CASSLVGGDGKAFF.